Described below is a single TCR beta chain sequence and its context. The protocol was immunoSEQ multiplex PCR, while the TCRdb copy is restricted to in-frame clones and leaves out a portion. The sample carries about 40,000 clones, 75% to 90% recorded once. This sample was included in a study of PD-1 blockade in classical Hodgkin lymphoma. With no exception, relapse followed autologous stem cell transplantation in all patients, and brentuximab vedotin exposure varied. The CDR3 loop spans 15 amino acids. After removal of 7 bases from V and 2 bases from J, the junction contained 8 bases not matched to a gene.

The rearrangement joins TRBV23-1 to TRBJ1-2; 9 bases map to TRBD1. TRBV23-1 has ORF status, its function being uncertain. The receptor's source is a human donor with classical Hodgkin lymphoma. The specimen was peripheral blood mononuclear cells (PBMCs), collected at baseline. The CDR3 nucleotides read TGCGCCAGCAAACCTGCTGGGACAGGGAACTATGGCTACACCTTC. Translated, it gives CASKPAGTGNYGYTF.